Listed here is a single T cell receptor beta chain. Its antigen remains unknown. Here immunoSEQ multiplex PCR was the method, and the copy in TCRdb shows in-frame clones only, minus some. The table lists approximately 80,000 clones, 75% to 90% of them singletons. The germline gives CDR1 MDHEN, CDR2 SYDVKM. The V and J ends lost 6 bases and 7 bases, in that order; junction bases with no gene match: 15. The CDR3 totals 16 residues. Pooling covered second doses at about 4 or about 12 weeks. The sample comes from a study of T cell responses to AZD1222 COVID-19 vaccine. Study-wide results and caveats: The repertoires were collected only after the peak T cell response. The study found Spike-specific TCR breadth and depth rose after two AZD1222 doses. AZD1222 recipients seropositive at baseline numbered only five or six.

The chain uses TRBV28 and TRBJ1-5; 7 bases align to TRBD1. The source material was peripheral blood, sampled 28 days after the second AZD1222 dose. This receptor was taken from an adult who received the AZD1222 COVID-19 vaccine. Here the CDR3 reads CASSPSKTGITQPQHF. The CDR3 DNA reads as TGTGCCAGCAGCCCGTCTAAGACAGGGATTACGCAGCCCCAGCATTTT.